Listed here are 26 T cell receptor beta chains from one sample, sequenced in a study of PD-1 blockade in classical Hodgkin lymphoma. Relapse after autologous stem cell transplantation occurred in every patient, and brentuximab vedotin exposure varied. TCRdb's copy holds only in-frame clones and misses some; the assay was immunoSEQ multiplex PCR. The sample consists of around 13,000 clones, 84% of them appearing once. Specimen: peripheral blood mononuclear cells (PBMCs), collected at baseline. Receptors were obtained from a human donor with classical Hodgkin lymphoma.

This chain joins TRBV14 and TRBJ1-2; D may be TRBD1 (5 bases). Germline CDR1 reads SGHDN; CDR2 reads FVKESK. Trimming removed 4 bases from V and 5 bases from J, with 8 bases in between. The CDR3 has 12 amino acids. The CDR3 reads CASSLWGYGYTF. The CDR3 region has the DNA TGTGCCAGCAGCCTCTGGGGGTATGGCTACACCTTC.

This chain connects TRBV29-1 to TRBJ2-5; D not resolved. The CDR3 spans 11 residues. V lost 5 bases to trimming and J lost 3 bases, with 7 bases between them. CDR1 SQVTM and CDR2 ANQGSEA come from the germline V gene. The CDR3 region has the DNA TGCAGCGTTCGCCCGGAAGAGACCCAGTACTTC. The encoded protein is CSVRPEETQYF.

This chain links TRBV9 with TRBJ2-1, with a tentative D call TRBD1 (5 bases). This CDR3 has 15 amino acids. V lost 0 bases to trimming and J lost 2 bases, with 9 bases between them. Germline V CDR1 and CDR2: SGDLS, YYNGEE. The CDR3 region has the DNA TGTGCCAGCAGCGTAGAAGGGGAACCCTACAATGAGCAGTTCTTC. It encodes CASSVEGEPYNEQFF.

The gene calls are TRBV15 and TRBJ1-4; a possible D gene is TRBD1 (5 bases). V was shortened by 1 base and J by 0 bases, with 15 bases between the two germline ends. In germline, CDR1 is LNHNV, CDR2 YYDKDF (reference sequence). The CDR3 is 18 amino acids. The CDR3 region is CATSRGWGRAATNEKLFF. CDR3 DNA sequence: TGTGCCACCAGCAGAGGATGGGGCAGGGCTGCAACTAATGAAAAACTGTTTTTT.

The V gene is TRBV7-8, the J gene TRBJ2-3, with 11 bases fitting TRBD2. Germline values: CDR1 SGHVS, CDR2 FQNEAQ. The CDR3 has 15 residues. V trimming: 5 bases; J trimming: 2 bases; junction bases outside the gene matches: 3. The CDR3 DNA reads as TGTGCCAGCAGCAAGACTAGCGGGACCACAGATACGCAGTATTTT. Amino acid sequence: CASSKTSGTTDTQYF.

The gene calls are TRBV4-3 and TRBJ1-5; 9 nucleotides align to TRBD1. The trim removed 0 bases at V and 1 base at J, leaving 4 bases unmatched. Looked up from germline, CDR1 is LGHNA and CDR2 is YSLEER. This CDR3 has 17 residues. CDR3: CASSQDTGGASNQPQHF. CDR3 DNA: TGCGCCAGCAGCCAAGATACAGGGGGCGCGAGCAATCAGCCCCAGCATTTT.

This chain links TRBV30 with TRBJ1-5; D is unclear. Germline CDR1 and CDR2: GTSNPN and SVGIG (reference sequence). The length of the CDR3 is 13 residues. The V end lost 2 bases, the J end lost 3 bases, and 8 bases lay between the germline ends. The CDR3 is CAWSSSPNQPQHF. CDR3 nucleotide sequence: TGTGCCTGGAGTTCGTCACCCAATCAGCCCCAGCATTTT.

CDR3 DNA: TGTGCCAGCAGCCACTACCGGGACTTAGACTACGAGCAGTACTTC. Its protein is CASSHYRDLDYEQYF. J is TRBJ2-7 and V is TRBV7-8; possibly TRBD2 for D (6 bases). CDR1 is SGHVS and CDR2 is FQNEAQ in the germline V gene. The CDR3 loop spans 15 amino acids. Trimming stripped 5 bases from V and 3 bases from J, with 17 bases between.

V and J are TRBV6-5 and TRBJ1-6; D is ambiguous. The CDR3 extends over 13 amino acids. V lost 6 bases, J lost 6 bases, and 9 bases lay in between. CDR1 MNHEY and CDR2 SVGAGI come from the germline V gene. The CDR3 reads CASRRSVNSPLHF. The CDR3 coding sequence is TGTGCCAGCAGACGGTCGGTTAATTCACCCCTCCACTTT.

V is TRBV7-2 and J is TRBJ2-1, with 9 bases matching TRBD1. The germline V gene has CDR1 SGHTA and CDR2 FQGNSA. The CDR3 consists of 15 residues. After removal of 1 base from V and 8 bases from J, the junction contained 6 bases not matched to a gene. The CDR3, as DNA: TGTGCCAGCAGCTTAGTGTCGGGACAGGGTCATGAGCAGTTCTTC. Translation: CASSLVSGQGHEQFF.

The V gene is TRBV25-1, the J gene TRBJ2-3; 9 bases are shared with TRBD1. There are 16 residues in the CDR3. Looked up from germline, CDR1 is MGHDK and CDR2 is SYGVNS. The junction had 2 bases not matched to a gene; V was cut back by 0 bases and J by 1 base. DNA of the CDR3: TGTGCCAGCAGTGAATATCGGACAGGGGGCACAGATACGCAGTATTTT. Its translation: CASSEYRTGGTDTQYF.

The gene calls are TRBV4-1 and TRBJ2-5; 12 nucleotides align to TRBD2. Losses at the gene ends were 3 bases for V and 0 bases for J; bases not matched to a gene: 2. Germline-derived CDR1 and CDR2 are MGHRA and YSYEKL. The CDR3 is made up of 16 amino acids. CDR3 sequence (DNA): TGCGCCAGCAGCCAGGGGACTAGCGGGTACCAAGAGACCCAGTACTTC. It encodes CASSQGTSGYQETQYF.

This clone was picked up a small number of times. The chain is built from TRBV13 and TRBJ1-1; weak D call: TRBD1 (6 bases). This CDR3 contains 12 residues. Germline loops: CDR1 PRHDT, CDR2 FYEKMQ (reference sequence). Trimming stripped 3 bases from V and 7 bases from J, with 9 bases between. Here the CDR3 DNA reads TGTGCCAGCAGCTTCTCAGGGGATGAAGCTTTCTTT. Protein sequence: CASSFSGDEAFF.

This chain links TRBV7-9 with TRBJ1-2; D call uncertain. With 7 bases removed from V and 8 bases from J, the gap between germline ends came to 23 bases. Looked up from germline, CDR1 is SEHNR and CDR2 is FQNEAQ (reference sequence). This CDR3 has 15 amino acids. CDR3 sequence (DNA): TGTGCCAGCAAACCGGGAACTTTACTATCGGGCGGCTACACCTTC. Protein: CASKPGTLLSGGYTF.

J is TRBJ1-1 and V is TRBV7-9; D remains ambiguous. Trimming took off 7 bases at V and 3 bases at J, with 12 bases between the two ends. The CDR3 loop spans 13 amino acids. CDR1 is SEHNR, CDR2 FQNEAQ, per germline (reference sequence). The CDR3 nucleotides are TGTGCCAGCAAAAGGATGGCGGACACTGAAGCTTTCTTT. Translated, it gives CASKRMADTEAFF.

The gene calls are TRBV19 and TRBJ1-5; D possibly corresponds to TRBD1 (5 bases). The length of the CDR3 is 13 residues. V lost 9 bases, J lost 4 bases, and 13 bases lay in between. Per the germline V gene, CDR1 is LNHDA and CDR2 is SQIVND (reference sequence). CDR3 loop: CASAPGGNQPQHF. CDR3 in DNA: TGTGCCAGCGCGCCCGGGGGTAATCAGCCCCAGCATTTT.

The chain couples TRBV9 to TRBJ1-5, with TRBD1 as a possible D gene (5 bases). Germline CDR1 reads SGDLS; CDR2 reads YYNGEE. The CDR3 loop spans 14 amino acids. The V end lost 5 bases, the J end lost 15 bases, and 24 bases lay between the germline ends. In DNA form, the CDR3 reads TGTGCCAGCAGGGGACTCCGGAGTGCAGCCCCAGCGCATTTT. This codes for CASRGLRSAAPAHF.

V usage is TRBV19 and J usage is TRBJ1-2, with D hard to call. The CDR3 is 13 amino acids. From germline, CDR1 is LNHDA and CDR2 SQIVND (reference sequence). V lost 6 bases and J 8 bases, leaving 16 bases between the germline ends. In DNA form, the CDR3 reads TGTGCCAGTAGGGCATTGGCGGGCCGCGGCTACACCTTC. Translation: CASRALAGRGYTF.

J is TRBJ1-5 and V is TRBV7-8; D gene ambiguous. V gave up 1 base and J gave up 4 bases, with 2 bases separating them. Germline values: CDR1 SGHVS, CDR2 FQNEAQ. The CDR3 spans 12 residues. DNA for the CDR3: TGTGCCAGCAGCTTAGGTAATCAGCCCCAGCATTTT. This translates into CASSLGNQPQHF.

The chain has TRBV6-5 and TRBJ2-3, with D possibly being TRBD1 (5 bases). Trimming pared 6 bases from V and 5 bases from J, leaving 6 bases between. CDR3 length equals 11 residues. Germline loops: CDR1 MNHEY, CDR2 SVGAGI. The CDR3 reads CASRQGDTQYF. CDR3 coding DNA: TGTGCCAGCAGGCAGGGAGATACGCAGTATTTT.

The genes are TRBV28 and TRBJ2-7; possible D gene TRBD1, 6 bases. The CDR3 runs 13 residues. With 7 bases removed from V and 1 base from J, the gap between germline ends came to 11 bases. The germline gives CDR1 MDHEN, CDR2 SYDVKM. Here the CDR3 reads CASNPDRSYEQYF. The CDR3 coding sequence is TGTGCCAGCAACCCCGACAGGTCCTACGAGCAGTACTTC.

The chain has TRBV19 and TRBJ1-1; the D is unclear. Germline CDR1 is LNHDA and CDR2 is SQIVND (reference sequence). V lost 0 bases to trimming and J lost 1 base, with 9 bases between them. This CDR3 spans 15 amino acids. CDR3 residues: CASSIDNIGNTEAFF. The DNA of the CDR3 is TGTGCCAGTAGTATAGATAATATCGGGAACACTGAAGCTTTCTTT.

The chain couples TRBV9 to TRBJ2-5; TRBD2 aligns across 9 bases. The germline V gene encodes CDR1 SGDLS and CDR2 YYNGEE. CDR3 length equals 15 residues. Trimming at V came to 4 bases and at J to 5 bases, leaving 9 bases not matched to a gene. CDR3 region: CASSLRGGGAETQYF. Here the CDR3 DNA reads TGTGCCAGCAGCCTCAGAGGCGGGGGGGCCGAGACCCAGTACTTC.

This clone was observed a handful of times. The V gene is TRBV7-9, the J gene TRBJ2-2; D not resolved. The CDR3 covers 11 residues. Germline V gene lookup returns CDR1 SEHNR and CDR2 FQNEAQ (reference sequence). Trimming took off 11 bases at V and 4 bases at J, with 8 bases between the two ends. The CDR3, as DNA: TGTGCCCCGGACGGCACCGGGGAGCTGTTTTTT. This encodes CAPDGTGELFF.

The V and J genes are TRBV19 and TRBJ1-1; D gene uncertain. Germline V gene sequence: CDR1 LNHDA, CDR2 SQIVND (reference sequence). The V gene lost 4 bases and the J gene lost 3 bases, with 6 bases spanning the gap. The CDR3 is made up of 12 amino acids. CDR3 loop: CASSNIDTEAFF. The DNA for the CDR3 is TGTGCCAGTAGTAATATCGACACTGAAGCTTTCTTT.

The chain carries TRBV7-3 and TRBJ2-2, with no clear D. Germline V gives CDR1 SGHTA, CDR2 FQGTGA. The CDR3 runs to 13 residues. V was trimmed by 5 bases and J by 7 bases, leaving 11 bases between them. The CDR3 DNA follows: TGTGCCAGCAGCCCCGGTTGGTTCGGGGAGCTGTTTTTT. Translated: CASSPGWFGELFF.